One sample yielded the 21 T cell receptor beta chains listed below, sequenced in a study of T cells in Graves' hyperthyroidism and ophthalmopathy. TCR beta CDR3 regions were amplified from RNA. HTBI primers were employed in a first-round RT-PCR of the TCR CDR3. TCRdb reanalysed the multiplex PCR reads using MiXCR and keeps one entry per CDR3 protein. The table includes about 640,000 distinct CDR3 sequences, just under 45% detected once. The sample was peripheral blood or thyroid tissue (not recorded which). Receptors originate from an adult man with Graves' disease, either hyperthyroidism or ophthalmopathy (not recorded which).

The V and J genes are TRBV2 and TRBJ1-4; D is undetermined. V was shortened by 8 bases and J by 6 bases, with 10 bases between the two germline ends. The germline CDR1 and CDR2 sequences are SNHLY and FYNNEI. CDR3 length equals 12 residues. The CDR3 bases are TGTGCCAGCTACTCCAAGGATGAAAAACTGTTTTTT. Its protein product is CASYSKDEKLFF.

The chain recombines TRBV29-1 with TRBJ1-2, with 9 nucleotides matching TRBD1. Germline V gene sequence: CDR1 SQVTM, CDR2 ANQGSEA. The V and J ends lost 3 bases and 6 bases, in that order; junction bases with no gene match: 5. The CDR3 length is 13 residues. This CDR3 is CSVDGTGSNGYTF. For the CDR3, the DNA is TGCAGCGTTGACGGGACAGGGTCTAATGGCTACACCTTC.

Note on this clonotype: At one of its ends the junction is not consistent with the germline gene, which may arise from a read error. This sequence joins TRBV6-6 and TRBJ1-1, with D perhaps TRBD1 (5 bases). The CDR3 length is 16 residues. Germline V CDR1 and CDR2: MNHNY, SVGAGI (reference sequence). DNA of the CDR3: TGTGCCATCAGTTACTTTGAGGGGCGGGTTGGCACTGAAGCTTTCTTT. This translates into CAISYFEGRVGTEAFF.

This clonotype was detected many times. This rearrangement joins TRBV7-2 to TRBJ1-1, with 8 positions matching TRBD1. Germline CDR1 SGHTA, CDR2 FQGNSA. Germline trimming cut 10 bases from V and 0 bases from J; bases unmatched to any gene: 7. The CDR3 totals 14 residues. As DNA, the CDR3 is TGTGCCACCGACAGGGGTCAGATGAACACTGAAGCTTTCTTT. Its translation: CATDRGQMNTEAFF.

DNA for the CDR3: TGTGCCACCAGCAGTGTATCGCTAGCGGGGCCCGAGCAGTACTTC. Its translation is CATSSVSLAGPEQYF. V is TRBV15 and J is TRBJ2-7, with 9 nucleotides matching TRBD2. Germline CDR1 is LNHNV and CDR2 is YYDKDF (reference sequence). V lost 3 bases, J lost 6 bases, and 9 bases stayed unmatched. This CDR3 region has 15 residues. Combining the CDR3 with reference TRBV15 and TRBJ2-7 gives the whole variable domain DAMVIQNPRYQVTQFGKPVTLSCSQTLNHNVMYWYQQKSSQAPKLLFHYYDKDFNNEADTPDNFQSRRPNTSFCFLDIRSPGLGDTAMYLCATSSVSLAGPEQYFGPGTRLTVT.

This clonotype was seen repeatedly, ten times or more. This sequence joins TRBV2 and TRBJ2-7, with D possibly being TRBD2 (6 bases). This CDR3 region has 15 residues. With 7 bases removed from V and 3 bases from J, the gap between germline ends came to 19 bases. The germline gives CDR1 SNHLY, CDR2 FYNNEI. CDR3 nucleotide sequence: TGTGCCAGCACCGGACGGCTAGCGAGTCGCTACGAGCAGTACTTC. The encoded protein is CASTGRLASRYEQYF.

This clonotype was picked up many times. The chain recombines TRBV11-2 with TRBJ1-3; weak D call: TRBD1 (6 bases). V lost 2 bases to trimming and J lost 4 bases, with 15 bases between them. CDR3 length equals 16 residues. From germline, CDR1 is SGHAT and CDR2 FQNNGV. The DNA of the CDR3 is TGTGCCAGCAGCTTAACAGGGTCCTCCTTCGGAAACACCATATATTTT. Amino acids: CASSLTGSSFGNTIYF.

This clonotype was counted between two and nine times. The chain links TRBV20-1 to TRBJ2-2; D may be TRBD1 or TRBD2 (6 bases each). The germline V gene has CDR1 DFQATT and CDR2 SNEGSKA (reference sequence). The CDR3 has 17 amino acids. V gave up 0 bases and J gave up 3 bases, with 17 bases separating them. CDR3 sequence reads: CSARDGWGAVDTGELFF. The CDR3 region has the DNA TGCAGTGCTAGAGATGGGTGGGGGGCTGTCGACACCGGGGAGCTGTTTTTT.

V and J are TRBV29-1 and TRBJ1-6, with 7 bases matching TRBD1. Trimming took 6 bases from V and 6 from J; bases not matched to a gene: 5. Germline values: CDR1 SQVTM, CDR2 ANQGSEA. CDR3 size: 13 residues. CDR3 coding DNA: TGCAGCGTAGGGGACAGTGGTAATTCACCCCTCCACTTT. The encoded protein is CSVGDSGNSPLHF.

Regarding this clonotype: A much larger clone lies a single base off, so this may be a read error. CDR3 in DNA: TGTGCCAGCAGTGATTCCGGGGCCCGCAATCAGCCCCAGCATTTT. Its translation is CASSDSGARNQPQHF. The chain recombines TRBV24-1 with TRBJ1-5; D possibly corresponds to TRBD1 (5 bases). Germline-derived CDR1 and CDR2 are KGHDR and SFDVKD. The CDR3 covers 15 residues.

The table lists this clonotype with many counts. This sequence joins TRBV20-1 and TRBJ2-7, with 10 bases matching TRBD2. There are 13 residues in the CDR3. V dropped 6 bases and J dropped 2; count of bases not matched to a gene: 4. CDR1 and CDR2 from the germline V gene are DFQATT and SNEGSKA (reference sequence). This chain's CDR3 is CSAASGRAYEQYF. The CDR3 DNA reads TGCAGTGCAGCGAGCGGGAGGGCCTACGAGCAGTACTTC.

This clonotype was seen only a few times. This rearrangement joins TRBV12-3 or TRBV12-4 to TRBJ2-7; the D gene could be TRBD1 or TRBD2 (5 bases each). The CDR3 loop spans 14 amino acids. Trimming stripped 2 bases from V and 5 bases from J, with 13 bases between. The CDR3 coding sequence is TGTGCCAGCAGTTTAACTGGGACGGTCAACGAGCAGTACTTC. Translating gives CASSLTGTVNEQYF.

This chain connects TRBV9 to TRBJ1-3; 7 bases match TRBD1. V shed 3 bases and J 6 bases; nucleotides not matched to a gene: 6. This CDR3 has 14 residues. Per germline, CDR1 SGDLS and CDR2 YYNGEE. Here the CDR3 reads CASSGTGAPNTIYF. DNA of the CDR3: TGTGCCAGCAGCGGTACAGGGGCGCCAAACACCATATATTTT.

Regarding this clonotype: Given the absence of the conserved phenylalanine or tryptophan at the CDR3 end, a read error is likely. The rearrangement links TRBV5-4 to TRBJ2-5; no clear D. This CDR3 has 15 residues. Germline CDR1 and CDR2: SGHNT and YYREEE (reference sequence). Trimming stripped 3 bases from V and 1 base from J, with 13 bases between. The CDR3 here is CASSSALLGQETQYL. CDR3 bases: TGTGCCAGCAGCTCGGCCCTGTTAGGCCAAGAGACCCAGTACCTC.

As for this clonotype: One base away lies a much larger clone, so this may be a sequencing read error. V and J are TRBV7-9 and TRBJ2-7; maybe TRBD2 (5 bases). The CDR3 has 13 residues. V was clipped by 7 bases and J by 5 bases, with 15 bases between them. The germline V gene encodes CDR1 SEHNR and CDR2 FQNEAQ (reference sequence). CDR3 DNA sequence: TGTGCCAGCAACTCTCTAGCACTCCACGAGCAGTACTTC. It is translated as CASNSLALHEQYF. Full variable domain (outside the CDR3, taken from reference TRBV7-9 and TRBJ2-7): DTGVSQNPRHKITKRGQNVTFRCDPISEHNRLYWYRQTLGQGPEFLTYFQNEAQLEKSRLLSDRFSAERPKGSFSTLEIQRTEQGDSAMYLCASNSLALHEQYFGPGTRLTVT.

This clonotype has a count of ten or more. The J gene is TRBJ1-1, the V gene TRBV7-3; no clear D gene. From germline, CDR1 is SGHTA and CDR2 FQGTGA. V was trimmed by 5 bases and J by 1 base, leaving 14 bases between them. There are 15 residues in the CDR3. The CDR3 region has the DNA TGTGCCAGCAGCCCAAATGCACAAACGAACACTGAAGCTTTCTTT. Its protein product is CASSPNAQTNTEAFF.

This clonotype was detected only a few times. The chain recombines TRBV20-1 with TRBJ1-1; D is unresolved. Germline lookup yields CDR1 DFQATT and CDR2 SNEGSKA (reference sequence). The V gene lost 3 bases and the J gene lost 0 bases, with 8 bases spanning the gap. The CDR3 has 13 amino acids. CDR3 bases: TGCAGTGCTAGTACACAGATGAACACTGAAGCTTTCTTT. Amino acids: CSASTQMNTEAFF.

The sample holds a few counts of this clonotype. The chain links TRBV7-2 to TRBJ1-5, with 8 bases identical to TRBD1. Germline V gene lookup returns CDR1 SGHTA and CDR2 FQGNSA. There are 15 residues in the CDR3. Trimming cost V 8 bases and J 5 bases; bases outside gene matches: 11. The CDR3 spells CASSSTGASDQPQHF. The CDR3 region has the DNA TGTGCCAGCTCCTCGACAGGGGCAAGCGATCAGCCCCAGCATTTT.

The V call is TRBV20-1, the J call TRBJ1-1; no firm D call. The V gene lost 2 bases and the J gene lost 7 bases, with 11 bases spanning the gap. The germline CDR1 and CDR2 sequences are DFQATT and SNEGSKA (reference sequence). The CDR3 has 12 residues. The CDR3 sequence is CSARRSSIEAFF. The CDR3 DNA is TGCAGTGCTAGAAGGAGCAGTATTGAAGCTTTCTTT.

This chain links TRBV29-1 with TRBJ2-5, with TRBD1 identical over 10 bases. The V segment lost 7 bases and the J segment 2 bases; nucleotides outside the gene matches: 10. CDR3 length equals 15 residues. The germline CDR1 and CDR2 sequences are SQVTM and ANQGSEA. This CDR3 reads CSGRQGAGRQETQYF. CDR3 nucleotides: TGCAGCGGCCGACAGGGGGCGGGTCGTCAAGAGACCCAGTACTTC.

The chain links TRBV7-2 to TRBJ1-2; D might be TRBD1 (5 bases). Trimming shortened V by 1 base and J by 4 bases, and 13 bases separated the two germline ends. Germline loops: CDR1 SGHTA, CDR2 FQGNSA. The CDR3 runs to 15 residues. Here the CDR3 reads CASSLESSGGYGYTF. The CDR3 coding sequence is TGTGCCAGCAGCTTAGAATCCTCGGGGGGCTATGGCTACACCTTC. Variable domain in full (rest from reference TRBV7-2 and TRBJ1-2): GAGVSQSPSNKVTEKGKDVELRCDPISGHTALYWYRQSLGQGLEFLIYFQGNSAPDKSGLPSDRFSAERTGGSVSTLTIQRTQQEDSAVYLCASSLESSGGYGYTFGSGTRLTVV.